This T cell receptor beta chain was sequenced in a study of tumor-infiltrating lymphocytes in localized non-small cell lung cancer. Study as a whole: Each patient gave resected tumor and non-adjacent uninvolved lung tissue. Study results and limitations: Tumors had more T cell infiltration than uninvolved lung, per TCRbeta sequencing and CD3 counts. No T-cell fraction difference was seen between IM1 and IM2 tumors.

The CDR3 runs to 16 residues. The ends were cut back, 3 bases at V and 4 bases at J, with 18 bases in the middle. Per the germline V gene, CDR1 is MGHRA and CDR2 is YSYEKL. The repertoire was sequenced with immunoSEQ multiplex PCR; TCRdb's copy has only in-frame clones and lacks some. The sample has fewer than 20,000 clones, approximately 80% seen once; the top ten hold around 10%. A word on this clone: Its antigen is still unknown.

The gene calls are TRBV4-1 and TRBJ1-1; D is possibly TRBD1 (5 bases). The specimen was uninvolved lung tissue not adjacent to the tumor. This TCR was sampled from a human donor with non-small cell lung cancer. CDR3 nucleotides: TGCGCCAGCAGCCATATTGTAGGAGGGGCCGCCACTGAAGCTTTCTTT. Protein product: CASSHIVGGAATEAFF.